These 27 T cell receptor beta chains came from one sample sequenced in a study of OX40 agonist ivuxolimab in advanced cancers. Some clones are missing from TCRdb's copy, which holds only in-frame ones; the method was immunoSEQ multiplex PCR. There are 55,000 to 65,000 clones in the sample; around 77% occur only once, and 5% to 7.5% lies in the top ten. This specimen was CD4+ or CD8+ T cells sorted from blood, taken in a trial of the OX40 agonist ivuxolimab. The receptors originated from an adult with an advanced solid tumor such as melanoma, head and neck, liver or kidney cancer.

As for this clone: At one of its ends the junction is not consistent with the germline gene, which may arise from a read error. The chain carries TRBV18 and TRBJ2-3; D remains ambiguous. CDR1 is KGHSH and CDR2 is LQKENI in the germline V gene. The CDR3 covers 14 residues. The CDR3 is CASSPPERTDTQYF. The CDR3 bases are TGTGCCAGCTCCCCACCAGAGAGAACAGATACGCAGTATTTT. The full variable domain, completed using reference TRBV18 and TRBJ2-3, is NAGVMQNPRHLVRRRGQEARLRCSPMKGHSHVYWYRQLPEEGLKFMVYLQKENIIDESGMPKERFSAEFPKEGPSILRIQQVVRGDSAAYFCASSPPERTDTQYFGPGTRLTVL.

The chain combines TRBV30 with TRBJ2-7; no clear D gene. Germline V gene lookup returns CDR1 GTSNPN and CDR2 SVGIG (reference sequence). V was pared by 0 bases and J by 2 bases, with 5 bases between. CDR3 length equals 12 residues. CDR3 residues: CAWSVGTYEQYF. CDR3 DNA: TGTGCCTGGAGTGTGGGGACCTACGAGCAGTACTTC.

The chain is built from TRBV19 and TRBJ2-4; 8 bases agree with TRBD2. There are 16 residues in the CDR3. The germline V gene encodes CDR1 LNHDA and CDR2 SQIVND (reference sequence). The V gene end was trimmed by 1 base and the J gene end by 12 bases; junction bases not matched to a gene: 14. The CDR3 here is CASSIGGLTSAGAQYF. In DNA, the CDR3 is TGTGCCAGTAGTATAGGGGGACTGACTAGCGCGGGTGCTCAGTACTTC.

This chain joins TRBV5-1 and TRBJ2-5; D is uncertain. Deletions cut 5 bases from V and 6 bases from J, with 11 bases between. There are 12 residues in the CDR3. Germline-derived CDR1 and CDR2 are SGHRS and YFSETQ. For the CDR3, the DNA is TGCGCCAGCAGTTCTCTCGAGCAGACCCAGTACTTC. This translates into CASSSLEQTQYF. The full variable domain, completed using reference TRBV5-1 and TRBJ2-5, is KAGVTQTPRYLIKTRGQQVTLSCSPISGHRSVSWYQQTPGQGLQFLFEYFSETQRNKGNFPGRFSGRQFSNSRSEMNVSTLELGDSALYLCASSSLEQTQYFGPGTRLLVL.

This clone appeared once. This same CDR3 is encoded by further DNA sequences in the sample. This rearrangement joins TRBV18 to TRBJ1-5; 8 bases are shared with TRBD1. Germline-derived CDR1 and CDR2 are KGHSH and LQKENI. Germline trimming cut 2 bases from V and 2 bases from J; bases unmatched to any gene: 5. CDR3 length: 16 amino acids. The CDR3 sequence is CASSPDRGGRNQPQHF. The CDR3 DNA sequence: TGTGCCAGCTCACCAGACAGGGGTGGGCGCAATCAGCCCCAGCATTTT.

V and J are TRBV6-1 and TRBJ2-5; D is unclear. Trimming took 6 bases from V and 2 from J, leaving 7 bases between them. The length of the CDR3 is 12 residues. Looked up from germline, CDR1 is MNHNS and CDR2 is SASEGT. CDR3 residues: CASRGSQETQYF. The CDR3 coding sequence is TGTGCCAGCAGGGGCAGTCAAGAGACCCAGTACTTC.

This rearrangement joins TRBV28 to TRBJ2-1; 9 bases match TRBD2. The germline CDR1 and CDR2 sequences are MDHEN and SYDVKM. This CDR3 has 16 residues. V shed 4 bases, J shed 5 bases, and the junction held 9 bases outside the gene matches. CDR3 DNA sequence: TGTGCCAGCAGTTCTTTTACTAGCGGGTCTCACAATGAGCAGTTCTTC. The encoded protein is CASSSFTSGSHNEQFF.

The gene calls are TRBV14 and TRBJ1-1, with 9 bases identical to TRBD1. The J segment lost 11 bases and the V segment lost 4 bases, leaving 5 bases of the junction unmatched. Germline loops: CDR1 SGHDN, CDR2 FVKESK. The CDR3 runs 12 residues. The DNA of the CDR3 is TGTGCCAGCAGCCGACAGGGGGGGGGTGCTTTCTTT. Its protein is CASSRQGGGAFF.

This chain uses TRBV9 with TRBJ1-1; 7 nucleotides align to TRBD1. CDR1 and CDR2 (germline): SGDLS, YYNGEE. The J segment lost 5 bases and the V segment lost 4 bases, leaving 14 bases of the junction unmatched. The CDR3 has 16 residues. CDR3 sequence (DNA): TGTGCCAGCAGCCCTAGGGGGCAGCCTACGGGGACTGAAGCTTTCTTT. This translates into CASSPRGQPTGTEAFF.

This clone was counted only a few times. The V call is TRBV5-1, the J call TRBJ1-1; D not certain. Between the trimmed V and J ends, which lost 1 base and 2 bases, there was a span of 9 bases. The CDR3 spans 14 residues. Germline V gene lookup returns CDR1 SGHRS and CDR2 YFSETQ. CDR3 loop: CASSLSGPNTEAFF. The CDR3 nucleotides read TGCGCCAGCAGCTTGTCCGGACCCAACACTGAAGCTTTCTTT.

This chain links TRBV28 with TRBJ1-4, with D perhaps TRBD1 (6 bases). V lost 7 bases to trimming and J lost 13 bases, with 16 bases between them. The germline V gene has CDR1 MDHEN and CDR2 SYDVKM. The CDR3 has 12 amino acids. The CDR3, as DNA: TGTGCCAGCACCATAGGGGGGTTGAGACTGTTTTTT. Its protein is CASTIGGLRLFF.

The chain carries TRBV7-8 and TRBJ2-2, with 10 bases identical to TRBD2. The CDR3 covers 19 residues. V lost 5 bases and J lost 4; bases outside the gene matches: 16. Germline V gene sequence: CDR1 SGHVS, CDR2 FQNEAQ. CDR3 nucleotides: TGTGCCAGCAGCCCCTACCGGGTACTAGCGGGGCAGGGCACCGGGGAGCTGTTTTTT. Its translation: CASSPYRVLAGQGTGELFF.

The gene calls are TRBV11-2 and TRBJ1-2; no clear D. Trimming took 5 bases from V and 3 from J, leaving 7 bases between them. CDR3 length: 12 residues. Germline V gene data show CDR1 as SGHAT and CDR2 as FQNNGV. CDR3 amino acids: CASSLADYGYTF. For the CDR3, the DNA is TGTGCCAGCAGCCTAGCAGACTATGGCTACACCTTC.

This clone occurred once. One end of the junction varies from germline; a read error may be responsible. V is TRBV5-1 and J is TRBJ2-3; TRBD2 agrees at 14 bases. The germline V gene encodes CDR1 SGHRS and CDR2 YFSETQ. This CDR3 is built from 15 residues. DNA for the CDR3: TGCGCCGGCAGCTTGACTAGCGGGGGGGCAGATACGCAGTATTTT. It encodes CAGSLTSGGADTQYF.

This chain joins TRBV6-5 and TRBJ2-5; a possible D gene is TRBD1 (6 bases). Deletions cut 2 bases from V and 1 base from J, with 8 bases between. Germline CDR1 reads MNHEY; CDR2 reads SVGAGI. The length of the CDR3 is 14 residues. The CDR3 DNA reads as TGTGCCAGCAGTTACCGGACAGCCCAAGAGACCCAGTACTTC. This gives the protein CASSYRTAQETQYF.

The chain combines TRBV10-3 with TRBJ1-3, with D possibly matching TRBD1 (5 bases). This CDR3 is 16 amino acids long. In germline, CDR1 is ENHRY, CDR2 SYGVKD. Trimming shortened V by 4 bases and J by 3 bases, and 16 bases separated the two germline ends. The CDR3 region is CAISAGRALSGNTIYF. CDR3 in DNA: TGTGCCATCAGTGCCGGCAGGGCGTTAAGTGGAAACACCATATATTTT.

The chain uses TRBV5-4 and TRBJ1-2; a weak D match, TRBD1 (5 bases). This CDR3 comprises 14 residues. Trimming took 4 bases from V and 1 from J, leaving 11 bases between them. Germline assignment: CDR1 SGHNT and CDR2 YYREEE (reference sequence). The CDR3, as DNA: TGTGCCAGCAGCCGCATTGGGGGTAACTATGGCTACACCTTC. It encodes CASSRIGGNYGYTF. The full variable domain, its missing parts supplied by reference TRBV5-4 and TRBJ1-2, is ETGVTQSPTHLIKTRGQQVTLRCSSQSGHNTVSWYQQALGQGPQFIFQYYREEENGRGNFPPRFSGLQFPNYSSELNVNALELDDSALYLCASSRIGGNYGYTFGSGTRLTVV.

The V gene is TRBV30, the J gene TRBJ2-3; the D is unclear. There are 13 residues in the CDR3. Trimming removed 0 bases at V and 3 bases at J, with 7 bases between. In germline, CDR1 is GTSNPN, CDR2 SVGIG (reference sequence). The CDR3 spells CAWSVQPTDTQYF. The CDR3 nucleotides are TGTGCCTGGAGTGTACAGCCAACAGATACGCAGTATTTT.

J is TRBJ2-1 and V is TRBV5-4; D is tentatively TRBD1 or TRBD2 (6 bases each). In germline, CDR1 is SGHNT, CDR2 YYREEE (reference sequence). This CDR3 comprises 15 residues. The V end was cut by 3 bases, the J end by 7 bases, with 17 bases between. CDR3 nucleotides: TGTGCCAGCAGCTCCAGGGGACTTTTAGGGAATGAGCAGTTCTTC. Its protein product is CASSSRGLLGNEQFF.

The DNA of the CDR3 is TGTGCCAGCAGTAAACTCGACAGAGGAGAGACCCAGTACTTC. Translating it yields CASSKLDRGETQYF. The rearrangement joins TRBV6-5 to TRBJ2-5; D might be TRBD1 (5 bases). There are 14 residues in the CDR3. Between the trimmed V and J ends, which lost 5 bases and 4 bases, there was a span of 14 bases. Germline V CDR1 and CDR2: MNHEY, SVGAGI.

This clone was found once. This chain links TRBV29-1 with TRBJ1-4, with D possibly TRBD1 on 5 matching bases. CDR3 size: 12 residues. Germline V gene lookup returns CDR1 SQVTM and CDR2 ANQGSEA. V was clipped by 6 bases and J by 7 bases, with 12 bases between them. The CDR3 DNA reads as TGCAGCGTACGGGGGATGGGTGAAAAACTGTTTTTT. Translating gives CSVRGMGEKLFF.

V gene TRBV7-2 combines with J gene TRBJ2-7; D ambiguous. This CDR3 is 14 amino acids long. Germline-derived CDR1 and CDR2 are SGHTA and FQGNSA. Trimming shortened V by 3 bases and J by 0 bases, and 9 bases separated the two germline ends. CDR3 protein: CASSFGIDSYEQYF. The CDR3 bases are TGTGCCAGCAGCTTTGGGATCGACTCCTACGAGCAGTACTTC.

The chain joins TRBV7-9 to TRBJ2-7, with D unclear. Germline V lookup: CDR1 SEHNR, CDR2 FQNEAQ (reference sequence). This CDR3 is 14 amino acids long. V lost 2 bases to trimming and J lost 6 bases, with 14 bases between them. CDR3 loop: CASSLFGREREQYF. The CDR3 DNA follows: TGTGCCAGCAGCTTATTCGGACGTGAGCGCGAGCAGTACTTC.

This clone was detected only a few times. This chain uses TRBV6-6 with TRBJ1-1; TRBD1 matches at 10 bases. The CDR3 loop spans 16 amino acids. Per the germline V gene, CDR1 is MNHNY and CDR2 is SVGAGI (reference sequence). Losses at the gene ends were 4 bases for V and 6 bases for J; bases not matched to a gene: 11. Here the CDR3 DNA reads TGTGCCAGCAGTTCCGGGGACAGGGGTCGGGGGGCTGAAGCTTTCTTT. This translates into CASSSGDRGRGAEAFF.

The rearrangement joins TRBV11-2 to TRBJ2-3, with D unclear. The CDR3 covers 17 residues. CDR1 is SGHAT, CDR2 FQNNGV, per germline. Trimming pared 4 bases from V and 1 base from J, leaving 18 bases between. CDR3 DNA: TGTGCCAGCAGCTACCTAATTCTGAGACGGGGCACAGATACGCAGTATTTT. It yields the protein CASSYLILRRGTDTQYF.

The genes are TRBV18 and TRBJ1-4, with TRBD1 matching 7 bases. The germline CDR1 and CDR2 sequences are KGHSH and LQKENI. This CDR3 is built from 14 residues. Trimming cost V 5 bases and J 7 bases; bases outside gene matches: 7. The CDR3 spells CASSITGDVEKLFF. The CDR3 DNA is TGTGCCAGCTCAATAACAGGGGACGTTGAAAAACTGTTTTTT.

The CDR3 sequence: CASSQGGSEEKLFF. CDR3 sequence (DNA): TGTGCCAGCAGCCAAGGGGGGTCGGAGGAAAAACTGTTTTTT. The rearrangement links TRBV28 to TRBJ1-4, with D perhaps TRBD1 (6 bases). V lost 6 bases, J lost 8 bases, and 16 bases lay in between. The CDR3 is 14 residues long. Germline V gene lookup returns CDR1 MDHEN and CDR2 SYDVKM. Full variable domain (missing parts from reference TRBV28 and TRBJ1-4): DVKVTQSSRYLVKRTGEKVFLECVQDMDHENMFWYRQDPGLGLRLIYFSYDVKMKEKGDIPEGYSVSREKKERFSLILESASTNQTSMYLCASSQGGSEEKLFFGSGTQLSVL.